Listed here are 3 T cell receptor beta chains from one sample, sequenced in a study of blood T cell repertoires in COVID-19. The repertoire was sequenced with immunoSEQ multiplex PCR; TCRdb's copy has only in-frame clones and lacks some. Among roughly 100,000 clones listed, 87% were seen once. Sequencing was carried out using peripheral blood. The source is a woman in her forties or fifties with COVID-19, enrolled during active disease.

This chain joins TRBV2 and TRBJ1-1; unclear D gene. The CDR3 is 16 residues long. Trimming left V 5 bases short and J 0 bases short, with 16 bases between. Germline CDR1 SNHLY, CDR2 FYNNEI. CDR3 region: CASSSPVPGMNTEAFF. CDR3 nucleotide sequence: TGTGCCAGCAGTTCCCCGGTCCCAGGAATGAACACTGAAGCTTTCTTT.

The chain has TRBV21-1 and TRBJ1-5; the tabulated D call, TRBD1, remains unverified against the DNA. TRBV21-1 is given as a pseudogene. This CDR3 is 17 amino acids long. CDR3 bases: TGTGCCAGCATCTTCAACATCAGGGGACGGGCCAATCAGCCCCAGCATTTT. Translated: CASIFNIRGRANQPQHF.

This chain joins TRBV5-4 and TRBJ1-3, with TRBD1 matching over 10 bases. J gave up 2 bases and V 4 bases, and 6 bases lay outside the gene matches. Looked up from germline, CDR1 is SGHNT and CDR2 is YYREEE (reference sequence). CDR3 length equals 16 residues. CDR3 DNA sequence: TGTGCCAGCAGCGACGACAGGGGGCGGACTGGAAACACCATATATTTT. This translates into CASSDDRGRTGNTIYF.